The T cell receptor beta chain under discussion was sequenced for a study of T cell changes during pregnancy in multiple sclerosis (dated by TCRdb to between 2017 and 2020). Regarding the complete study: Changes in the T cell repertoire over the course of pregnancy were examined in this study in women with multiple sclerosis.

CDR1 and CDR2 (SGHTA, FQGTGA) derive from the germline V gene. The CDR3 numbers 16 residues from cysteine through phenylalanine. Left in the record is the CDR3 DNA by itself, 48 bases read in frame from the first base. Ends trimmed: V by 4 bases, J by 9 bases; bases unmatched to a gene: 9. The method was the immunoSEQ multiplex PCR assay. TCRdb limited this immuneACCESS table to in-frame rearrangements with V and J called. A share of clones is missing; checked studies link under half to unresolved V genes, and the rest is unexplained. Within this sample are 20,000 to 25,000 clones, with more than 85% of them counted one time only. Roughly 0.59% of the sample belongs to the ten largest clones. This clone was recorded once. What antigen it recognizes has not been identified. It has no much larger one-base neighbor in the sample; base qualities were not kept.

This sample comprised CD4+ T cells from peripheral blood mononuclear cells, obtained after pregnancy. The V gene is TRBV7-3 and the J gene is TRBJ2-1, and TRBD2 matches 13 of the central bases. The receptor's source is a female donor in good health, enrolled as a control in a pregnancy study. The encoded CDR3 is CASSSLTSGRASEQFF. The bases are TGTGCCAGCAGCTCGCTTACTAGCGGGAGGGCTAGTGAGCAGTTCTTC.